This TCR beta chain was profiled in a study of T cells in Graves' hyperthyroidism and ophthalmopathy. Points from the study as a whole: Ophthalmopathy was model-predicted a median roughly 6.2 months pre-onset.

The germline V and J ends were trimmed by 7 bases and 0 bases, with 10 bases remaining between them. CDR3 size: 13 residues. CDR1 is MNHEY, CDR2 SVGEGT, per germline. In its sample, this clonotype was seen many times. Its antigen is undetermined. RNA transcripts provided the source from which TCR beta CDR3 regions were amplified. Using the HTBI primer set, a first-round RT-PCR was run on the TCR CDR3. TCRdb re-derived calls from the multiplex PCR reads in MiXCR, one entry per CDR3 protein. The table shows about 350,000 distinct CDR3 sequences, with approximately 13% occurring only once. The sequenced sample was blood. The rearrangement links TRBV6-2 or TRBV6-3 to TRBJ2-7; D unclear. The sequence came from a woman in her thirties or forties with Graves' ophthalmopathy. CDR3 DNA: TGTGCCAGCAACCTCGGATACTCCTACGAGCAGTACTTC. This encodes CASNLGYSYEQYF.